Detailed here is one TCR beta chain. What it binds is not known. This sequence may be a read error, since a much larger clone differs from it by one base. In germline, CDR1 is SSHAT, CDR2 FNYEAQ (reference sequence). The CDR3 has 14 amino acids. The Oncomine TCR Beta short-read assay sequenced DNA from cultured CD4+ T cells. Genomic DNA was extracted from cultured CD4+ T cells. TCRdb redid the calling of the PCR reads with MiXCR, one entry per CDR3 protein. The sample includes about 6,600 distinct CDR3 sequences, roughly 22% of them seen just once. The data originate from a study of vaccination and CD4 T cells after COVID-19. About the research overall: The control cultures got either a CEFX pool, an HIV-1 Nef pool, or no peptide at all. Notes on the study in general: Median SARS-CoV-2-reactive clonotype numbers went from 21 to 38; this increase was not significant.

The treatment: approximately nine-day PBMC culture with coronavirus spike peptide pools or control peptides (ViraFEST assay). The chain joins TRBV7-7 to TRBJ2-5, with D perhaps matching TRBD1 (5 bases). The sequenced sample was CD4+ T cells from blood, cultured in vitro, obtained after SARS-CoV-2 vaccination. This clonotype was sampled from a human donor who had recovered from COVID-19. CDR3 DNA: TGTGCTAGCAGCTTGCAAGGGGCCGAAGGGGCCCAGTGCTTC. It yields the protein CASSLQGAEGAQCF.